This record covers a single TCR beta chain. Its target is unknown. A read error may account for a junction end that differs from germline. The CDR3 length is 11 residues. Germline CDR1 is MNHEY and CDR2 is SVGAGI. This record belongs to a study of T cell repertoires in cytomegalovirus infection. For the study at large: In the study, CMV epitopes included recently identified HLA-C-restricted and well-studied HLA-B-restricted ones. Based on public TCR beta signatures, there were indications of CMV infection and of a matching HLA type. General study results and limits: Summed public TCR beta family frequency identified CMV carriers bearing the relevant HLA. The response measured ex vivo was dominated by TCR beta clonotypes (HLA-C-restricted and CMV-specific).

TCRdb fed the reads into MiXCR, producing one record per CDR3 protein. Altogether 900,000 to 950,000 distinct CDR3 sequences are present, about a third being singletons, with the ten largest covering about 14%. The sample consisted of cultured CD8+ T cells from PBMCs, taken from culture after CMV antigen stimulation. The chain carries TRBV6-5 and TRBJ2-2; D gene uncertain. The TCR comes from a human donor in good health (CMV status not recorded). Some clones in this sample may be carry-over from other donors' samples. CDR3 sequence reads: CVSMGTGELFF. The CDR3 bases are TGTGTCAGCATGGGCACCGGGGAGCTGTTTTTT.